This T cell receptor (beta chain) comes out of a study of shared clonotypes between healthy human individuals. TCRdb's copy holds only in-frame clones and misses some; the assay was immunoSEQ multiplex PCR. The data show roughly 2.2 million clones, more than 80% seen once. After removal of 3 bases from V and 7 bases from J, the junction contained 6 bases not matched to a gene. This CDR3 comprises 15 residues. CDR1 is KGHSH, CDR2 LQKENI, per germline. The chain links TRBV18 to TRBJ1-4, with 9 bases lining up with TRBD1. This TCR derives from a man younger than 35 in good health. Some clones in this sample may be carry-over from other donors' samples. The sequencing input was naive CD4+ T cells from PBMCs. As for subset: CD45RA+ positively selected. The CDR3 here is CASSPTTGGSEKLFF. In nucleotides, the CDR3 is TGTGCCAGCTCACCCACGACAGGGGGAAGTGAAAAACTGTTTTTT.